The rows below give T cell receptor beta chains drawn from one sample of a study of blood T cell repertoires in COVID-19. TCRdb keeps only in-frame clones here, not all; method: immunoSEQ multiplex PCR. Of around 150,000 clones listed, roughly nine tenths are singletons. Sequencing was done on a sample of peripheral blood. Receptors were obtained from a human donor in a cohort sampled during active COVID-19. The CDR3 runs from the conserved cysteine through the conserved F or W. A D gene is named only where the DNA matches it firmly. The size entry is marked missing in some rows and otherwise reads once, few, many or a size class.

size,D,V,J,CDR3,DNA
-,-,TRBV28,TRBJ1-5,CASAPTEGLSAMDQPQHF,TGTGCCAGCGCTCCGACAGAAGGGCTTAGTGCGATGGATCAGCCCCAGCATTTT
-,-,TRBV5-1,TRBJ1-3,CASSRTAPGSGNTIYF,TGCGCCAGCAGCCGTACTGCCCCGGGGTCTGGAAACACCATATATTTT
-,TRBD1,TRBV7-8,TRBJ2-7,CASSPGGTGNHEQYF,TGTGCCAGCAGCCCGGGCGGGACAGGGAACCACGAGCAGTACTTC
-,-,TRBV12-3/TRBV12-4,TRBJ2-7,CASRVAASYEQYF,TGTGCCTCGAGGGTGGCAGCCTCCTACGAGCAGTACTTC
-,TRBD2,TRBV7-8,TRBJ2-7,CASSSLAGNYEQYF,TGTGCCAGCAGTTCCCTAGCGGGGAACTACGAGCAGTACTTC
-,TRBD1,TRBV28,TRBJ2-7,CASSPLSGQGIYEQYF,TGTGCCAGCAGCCCCCTGAGTGGACAGGGGATCTACGAGCAGTACTTC
-,-,TRBV23-1,TRBJ1-5,CASSQYFRNSNQPQHF,TGCGCCAGCAGTCAATACTTCAGGAATAGCAATCAGCCCCAGCATTTT
-,TRBD1,TRBV7-9,TRBJ1-2,CASSPVGQGAHGYTF,TGTGCCAGCAGCCCCGTTGGACAGGGGGCACATGGCTACACCTTC
-,-,TRBV28,TRBJ1-4,CASSLTGVAGKLFF,TGTGCCAGCAGTTTGACGGGGGTAGCAGGAAAACTGTTTTTT
-,-,TRBV27,TRBJ2-2,CASSSYPGATTGELFF,TGTGCCAGCAGTTCCTATCCTGGGGCCACAACCGGGGAGCTGTTTTTT
once,-,TRBV6-1,TRBJ2-7,CASSEALHVLYEQYF,TGTGCCAGCAGTGAAGCACTACATGTCCTCTACGAGCAGTACTTC
-,-,TRBV9,TRBJ2-7,CASSVGASYEQYF,TGTGCCAGCAGCGTAGGGGCCTCCTACGAGCAGTACTTC
-,TRBD1,TRBV7-2,TRBJ2-7,CASSFGQGRLEQYF,TGTGCCAGCAGTTTCGGACAGGGTAGACTAGAGCAGTACTTC
-,TRBD1,TRBV28,TRBJ1-1,CASSNGDRDITEAFF,TGTGCCAGCAGTAATGGGGACAGGGACATCACTGAAGCTTTCTTT
-,-,TRBV2,TRBJ1-5,CASSAEGNNQPQHF,TGTGCCAGCAGTGCGGAGGGTAACAATCAGCCCCAGCATTTT
few,TRBD1,TRBV28,TRBJ1-1,CASSEGALNTEAFF,TGTGCCAGCAGCGAGGGGGCTCTAAACACTGAAGCTTTCTTT
-,TRBD2,TRBV5-1,TRBJ2-7,CASSLGLAGASEQYF,TGCGCCAGCAGCTTGGGACTAGCGGGAGCTAGCGAGCAGTACTTC
-,-,TRBV12-3/TRBV12-4,TRBJ1-2,CASSLTGYGYTF,TGTGCCAGCAGTTTGACAGGCTATGGCTACACCTTC